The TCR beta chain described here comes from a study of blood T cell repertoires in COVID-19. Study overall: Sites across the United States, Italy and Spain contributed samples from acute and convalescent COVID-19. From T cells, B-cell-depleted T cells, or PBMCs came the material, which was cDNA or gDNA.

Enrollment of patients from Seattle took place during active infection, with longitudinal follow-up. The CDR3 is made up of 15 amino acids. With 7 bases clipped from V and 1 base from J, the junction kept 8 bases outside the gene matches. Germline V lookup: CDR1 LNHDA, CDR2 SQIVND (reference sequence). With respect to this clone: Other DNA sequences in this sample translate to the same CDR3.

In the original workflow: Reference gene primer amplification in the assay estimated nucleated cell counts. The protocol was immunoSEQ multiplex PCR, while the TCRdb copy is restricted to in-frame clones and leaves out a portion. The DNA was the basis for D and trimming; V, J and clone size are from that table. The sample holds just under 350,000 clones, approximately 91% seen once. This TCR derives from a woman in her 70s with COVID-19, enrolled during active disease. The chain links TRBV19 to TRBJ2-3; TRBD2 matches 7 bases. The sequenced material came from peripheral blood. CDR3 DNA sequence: TGTGCCAGTACCCCCCGGGGGGTGGGCACAGATACGCAGTATTTT. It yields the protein CASTPRGVGTDTQYF. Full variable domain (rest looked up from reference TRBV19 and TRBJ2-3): DGGITQSPKYLFRKEGQNVTLSCEQNLNHDAMYWYRQDPGQGLRLIYYSQIVNDFQKGDIAEGYSVSREKKESFPLTVTSAQKNPTAFYLCASTPRGVGTDTQYFGPGTRLTVL.